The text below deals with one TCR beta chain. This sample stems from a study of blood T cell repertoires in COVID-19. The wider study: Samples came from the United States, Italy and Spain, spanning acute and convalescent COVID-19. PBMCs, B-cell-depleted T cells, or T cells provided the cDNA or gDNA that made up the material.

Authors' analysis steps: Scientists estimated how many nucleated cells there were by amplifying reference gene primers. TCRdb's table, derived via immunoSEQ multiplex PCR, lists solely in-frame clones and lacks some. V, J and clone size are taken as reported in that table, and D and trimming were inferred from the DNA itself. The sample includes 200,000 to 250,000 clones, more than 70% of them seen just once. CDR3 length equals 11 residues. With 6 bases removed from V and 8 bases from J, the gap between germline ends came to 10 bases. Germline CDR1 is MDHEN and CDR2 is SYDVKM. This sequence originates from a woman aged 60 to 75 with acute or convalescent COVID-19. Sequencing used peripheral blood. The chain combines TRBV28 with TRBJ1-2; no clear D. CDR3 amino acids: CASSPPVGYTF. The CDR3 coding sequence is TGTGCCAGCAGCCCCCCAGTAGGCTACACCTTC.